This T cell receptor (beta chain) derives from a study of naive and memory T cell subsets. The sample holds a few counts of this clonotype. What it recognizes is unknown. After the first PCR, alpha and beta chain libraries were processed separately. The CDR3 contains 16 residues. V trimming: 5 bases; J trimming: 9 bases; junction bases outside the gene matches: 11. The germline V gene has CDR1 SGHTA and CDR2 FQGTGA. Two oligonucleotides, mixed equimolar, formed the beta constant-region primer covering TRBC1 and TRBC2. The ligated cDNA underwent four PCR rounds using SP2 and nested alpha and beta constant-region primers. A 12-nucleotide UMI and the SP2 primer were added to the cDNA 3' end by oligonucleotide ligation. TCRdb re-analysed the UMI-ligation and nested PCR reads in MiXCR, keeping a single row per CDR3 protein. This table holds 95,000 to 150,000 distinct CDR3 sequences, about 36% found once.

Study-wide findings and caveats: In CD4 and CD8 cells, diversity dropped from naive through EMRA.

The source of this sequence is a human donor in good health. Sequenced: central memory CD4+ T cells from blood. The rearrangement uses TRBV7-3 and TRBJ1-6, with TRBD1 matching over 9 bases. CDR3 region: CASSLTGTGSLSPLHF. The CDR3 nucleotides read TGTGCCAGCAGCCTGACCGGGACAGGGTCGCTTTCACCCCTCCACTTT.